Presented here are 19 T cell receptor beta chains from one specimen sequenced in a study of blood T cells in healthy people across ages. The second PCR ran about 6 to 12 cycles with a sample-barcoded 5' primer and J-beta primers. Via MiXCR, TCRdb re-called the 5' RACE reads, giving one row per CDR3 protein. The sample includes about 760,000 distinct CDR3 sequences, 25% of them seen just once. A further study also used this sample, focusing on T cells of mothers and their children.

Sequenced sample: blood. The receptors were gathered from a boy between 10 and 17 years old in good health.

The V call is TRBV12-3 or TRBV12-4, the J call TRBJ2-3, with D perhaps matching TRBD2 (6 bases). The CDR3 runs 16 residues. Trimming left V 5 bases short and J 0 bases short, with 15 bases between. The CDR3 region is CASSPSWGVSTDTQYF. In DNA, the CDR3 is TGTGCCAGCAGTCCCTCCTGGGGGGTGAGCACAGATACGCAGTATTTT.

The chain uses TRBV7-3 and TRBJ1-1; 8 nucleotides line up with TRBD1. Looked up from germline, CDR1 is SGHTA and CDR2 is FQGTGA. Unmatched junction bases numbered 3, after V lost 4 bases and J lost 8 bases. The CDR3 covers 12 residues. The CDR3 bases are TGTGCCAGCAGCTACTACAGGGGGGAAGCTTTCTTT. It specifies CASSYYRGEAFF.

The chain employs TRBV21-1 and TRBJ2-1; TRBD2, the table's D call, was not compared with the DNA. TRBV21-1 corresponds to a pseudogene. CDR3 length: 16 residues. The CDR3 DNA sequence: TGTGCCAGCAGCAAAGAAAGGCGGGAAAGCCGGAATGAGCAGTTCTTC. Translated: CASSKERRESRNEQFF.

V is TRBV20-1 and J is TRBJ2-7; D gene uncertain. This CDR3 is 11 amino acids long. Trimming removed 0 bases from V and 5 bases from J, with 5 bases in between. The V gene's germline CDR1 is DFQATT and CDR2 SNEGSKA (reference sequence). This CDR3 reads CSARDSDEQYF. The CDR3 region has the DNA TGCAGTGCTAGAGATTCGGACGAGCAGTACTTC.

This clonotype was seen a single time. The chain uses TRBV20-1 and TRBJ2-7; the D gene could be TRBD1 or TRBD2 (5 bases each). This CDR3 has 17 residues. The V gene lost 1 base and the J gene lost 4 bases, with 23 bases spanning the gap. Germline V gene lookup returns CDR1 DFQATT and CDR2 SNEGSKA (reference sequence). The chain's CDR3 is CSARAVAGPGPSYEQYF. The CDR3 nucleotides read TGCAGTGCTAGAGCAGTGGCAGGGCCGGGGCCCTCTTACGAGCAGTACTTC.

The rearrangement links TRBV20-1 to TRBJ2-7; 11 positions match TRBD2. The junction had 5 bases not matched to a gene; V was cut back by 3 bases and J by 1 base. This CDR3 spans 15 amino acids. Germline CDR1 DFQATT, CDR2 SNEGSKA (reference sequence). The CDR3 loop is CSARDGTSGSYEQYF. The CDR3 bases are TGCAGTGCTAGGGATGGGACTAGCGGATCCTACGAGCAGTACTTC.

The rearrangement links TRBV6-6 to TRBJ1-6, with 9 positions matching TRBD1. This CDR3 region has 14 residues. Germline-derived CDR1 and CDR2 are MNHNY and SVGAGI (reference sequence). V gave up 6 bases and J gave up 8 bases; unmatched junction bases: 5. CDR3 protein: CASSPDRGYSPLHF. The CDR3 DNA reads TGTGCCAGCAGCCCTGACAGGGGGTATTCACCCCTCCACTTT.

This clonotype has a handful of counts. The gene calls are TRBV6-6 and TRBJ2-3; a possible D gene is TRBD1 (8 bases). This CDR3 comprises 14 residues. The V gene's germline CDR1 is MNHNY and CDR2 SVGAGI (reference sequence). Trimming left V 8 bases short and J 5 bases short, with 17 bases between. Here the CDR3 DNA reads TGTGCCAGCGTACCAGGGGGCGGGGGAGATACGCAGTATTTT. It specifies CASVPGGGGDTQYF.

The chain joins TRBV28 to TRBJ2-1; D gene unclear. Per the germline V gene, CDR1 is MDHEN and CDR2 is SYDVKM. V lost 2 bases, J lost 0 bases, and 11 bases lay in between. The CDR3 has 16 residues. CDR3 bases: TGTGCCAGCAGTTTAAGTACCCTTCGCTCCTACAATGAGCAGTTCTTC. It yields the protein CASSLSTLRSYNEQFF.

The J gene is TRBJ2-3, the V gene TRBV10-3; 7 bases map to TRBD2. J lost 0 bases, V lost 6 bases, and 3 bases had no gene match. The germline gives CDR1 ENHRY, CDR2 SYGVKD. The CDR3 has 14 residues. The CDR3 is CAIRPGGSTDTQYF. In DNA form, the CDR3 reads TGTGCCATCAGGCCCGGGGGGAGCACAGATACGCAGTATTTT.

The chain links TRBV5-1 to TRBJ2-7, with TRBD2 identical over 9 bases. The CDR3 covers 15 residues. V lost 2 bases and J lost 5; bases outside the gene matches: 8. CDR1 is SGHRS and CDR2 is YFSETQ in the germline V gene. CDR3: CASSLEIAGDHEQYF. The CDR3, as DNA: TGCGCCAGCAGCTTAGAAATAGCGGGAGACCACGAGCAGTACTTC.

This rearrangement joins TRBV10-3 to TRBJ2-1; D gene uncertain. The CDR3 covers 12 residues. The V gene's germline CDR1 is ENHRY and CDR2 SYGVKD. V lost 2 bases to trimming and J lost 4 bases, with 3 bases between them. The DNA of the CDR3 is TGTGCCATCAGTGAGATATACAATGAGCAGTTCTTC. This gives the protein CAISEIYNEQFF.

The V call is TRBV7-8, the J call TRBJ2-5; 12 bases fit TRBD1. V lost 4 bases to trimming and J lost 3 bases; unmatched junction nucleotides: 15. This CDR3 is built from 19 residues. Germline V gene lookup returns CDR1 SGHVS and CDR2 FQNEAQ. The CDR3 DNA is TGTGCCAGCAGCTCACCTAACGGGACAGGGGGCGAGTGGGAAGAGACCCAGTACTTC. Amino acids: CASSSPNGTGGEWEETQYF.

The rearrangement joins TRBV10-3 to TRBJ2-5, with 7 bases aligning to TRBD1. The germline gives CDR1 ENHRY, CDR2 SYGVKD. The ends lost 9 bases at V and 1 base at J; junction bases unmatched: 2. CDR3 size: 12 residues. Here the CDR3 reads CAMGTVQETQYF. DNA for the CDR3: TGTGCCATGGGGACAGTCCAAGAGACCCAGTACTTC.

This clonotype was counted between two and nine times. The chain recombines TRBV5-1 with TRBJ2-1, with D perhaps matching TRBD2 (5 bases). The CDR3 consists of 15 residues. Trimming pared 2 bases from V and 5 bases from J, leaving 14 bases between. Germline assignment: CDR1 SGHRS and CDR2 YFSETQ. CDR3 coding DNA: TGCGCCAGCAGCTTATGGAATGAGGGCCACAATGAGCAGTTCTTC. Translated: CASSLWNEGHNEQFF.

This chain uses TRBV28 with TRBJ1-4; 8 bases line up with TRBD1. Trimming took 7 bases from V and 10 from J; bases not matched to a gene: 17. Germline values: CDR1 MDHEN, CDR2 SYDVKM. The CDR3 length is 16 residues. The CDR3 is CASTGGTGGGFGKLFF. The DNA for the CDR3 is TGTGCCAGCACCGGGGGAACAGGGGGTGGCTTCGGAAAACTGTTTTTT.

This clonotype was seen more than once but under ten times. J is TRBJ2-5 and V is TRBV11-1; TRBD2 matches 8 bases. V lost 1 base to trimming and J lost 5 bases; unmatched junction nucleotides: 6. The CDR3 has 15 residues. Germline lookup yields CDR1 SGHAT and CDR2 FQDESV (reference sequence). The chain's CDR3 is CASSLGSGNGETQYF. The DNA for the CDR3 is TGTGCCAGCAGCTTAGGTAGCGGGAACGGCGAGACCCAGTACTTC.

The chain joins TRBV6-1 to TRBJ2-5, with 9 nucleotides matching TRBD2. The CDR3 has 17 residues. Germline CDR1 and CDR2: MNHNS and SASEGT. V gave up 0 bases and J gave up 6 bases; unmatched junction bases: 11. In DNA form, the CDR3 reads TGTGCCAGCAGTGAAGCGGTCGGCGGGAGGGCCGCTAAGACCCAGTACTTC. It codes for CASSEAVGGRAAKTQYF.

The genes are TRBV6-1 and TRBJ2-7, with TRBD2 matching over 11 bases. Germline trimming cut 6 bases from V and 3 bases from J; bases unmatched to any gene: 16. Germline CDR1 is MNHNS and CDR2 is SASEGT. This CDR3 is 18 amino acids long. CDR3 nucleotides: TGTGCCAGCAGCCCACTCGGGACTAGCGGAACCAAGAGCTACGAGCAGTACTTC. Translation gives CASSPLGTSGTKSYEQYF.